This T cell receptor (beta chain) was sequenced in a study of cytomegalovirus exposure and HLA in healthy donors. Germline lookup yields CDR1 LGHNA and CDR2 YNFKEQ. Trimming pared 2 bases from V and 9 bases from J, leaving 11 bases between. The length of the CDR3 is 13 residues. Researchers ran the PCR with 60 Vbeta and 13 Jbeta primers. The method was immunoSEQ multiplex PCR; TCRdb's version includes in-frame clones alone and lacks a portion of them. The table records 150,000 to 200,000 clones, 65% to 85% of them present only once. This rearrangement joins TRBV4-2 to TRBJ1-5, with D unresolved. The TCR sequence derives from a woman in her thirties or forties in good health and CMV-seropositive. Sequencing was performed on PBMCs. The CDR3 nucleotides read TGTGCCAGCAGCCAACCCGACGGCGGGCCCCAGCATTTT. Amino acid sequence: CASSQPDGGPQHF.